This entry describes one TCR beta chain. Naivety among CD8 cells was defined by CD45RO negativity and positive CCR7 selection, thereby excluding terminally differentiated effector memory CD45RA+ cells. The data originate from a study of shared clonotypes between healthy human individuals. The repertoire was sequenced with immunoSEQ multiplex PCR; TCRdb's copy has only in-frame clones and lacks some. This sample yields about 2.1 million clones, of which 90% to 95% are seen a single time; around 1.7% belongs to the top ten. V gave up 5 bases and J gave up 12 bases, with 17 bases separating them. Per the germline V gene, CDR1 is MDHEN and CDR2 is SYDVKM. CDR3 length: 13 residues.

This TCR derives from a man between 18 and 35 years old in good health. Some clones in this sample may be carry-over from other donors' samples. The chain links TRBV28 to TRBJ1-5; tentative D call: TRBD1 (6 bases). The specimen sequenced was naive CD8+ T cells from PBMCs. CDR3 protein: CASSRDTRQGQHF. DNA of the CDR3: TGTGCCAGCAGTCGGGACACACGCCAGGGCCAGCATTTT.